A single sample is the source of the 9 T cell receptor beta chains below, sequenced in a study of T cell repertoires in cytomegalovirus infection. MiXCR, applied by TCRdb to the reads, yields one record per CDR3 protein. The sample records 450,000 to 650,000 distinct CDR3 sequences, 40% being singletons. The antigens for these receptors are not known. The sample consisted of cultured PBMCs, taken from culture after CMV antigen stimulation. These receptors came from a human donor in good health (CMV status not recorded). Some clones in this sample may be carry-over from other donors' samples.

This clonotype is deemed medium-sized (0.01 to 0.1%). The chain links TRBV12-3 or TRBV12-4 to TRBJ2-2, with D unclear. The CDR3 spans 14 residues. V was clipped by 3 bases and J by 0 bases, with 5 bases between them. The CDR3 spells CASSFSANTGELFF. The CDR3 bases are TGTGCCAGCAGTTTTTCAGCGAACACCGGGGAGCTGTTTTTT.

Comments on this clonotype: One end of the junction varies from germline; a read error may be responsible. V and J are TRBV11-2 and TRBJ2-7, with D perhaps assigned TRBD1 or TRBD2 (5 bases each). Germline V gene sequence: CDR1 SGHAT, CDR2 FQNNGV. The CDR3 contains 12 residues. The CDR3: CASSHEGKPQQF. The CDR3 region has the DNA TGTGCCAGCAGCCACGAGGGGAAGCCCCAGCAATTC.

The V call is TRBV7-2, the J call TRBJ1-2; TRBD1 might be the D (5 bases). Looked up from germline, CDR1 is SGHTA and CDR2 is FQGNSA. The CDR3 is 15 amino acids. V lost 6 bases and J lost 8, with 22 bases in between. The CDR3 DNA follows: TGTGCCAGCAGGGGCCGATCCGGGACGTTCTCGGGCTACACCTTC. Protein product: CASRGRSGTFSGYTF.

This CDR3 reads CASSRVVDTQYF. CDR3 DNA: TGTGCCAGCAGTCGGGTCGTAGATACGCAGTATTTT. The genes are TRBV6-2 or TRBV6-3 and TRBJ2-3; D unresolved. The V and J ends lost 5 bases and 5 bases respectively, with 8 bases between them. The germline V gene has CDR1 MNHEY and CDR2 SVGEGT. This CDR3 is built from 12 residues.

The chain is built from TRBV4-2 and TRBJ2-5; 11 nucleotides agree with TRBD2. Trimming took 1 base from V and 4 from J; bases not matched to a gene: 5. In germline, CDR1 is LGHNA, CDR2 YNFKEQ. CDR3 size: 16 residues. For the CDR3, the DNA is TGTGCCAGCAGCCAAGCTCTACTAGCGGGAGCAGAGACCCAGTACTTC. This encodes CASSQALLAGAETQYF.

This clonotype was found once. The chain joins TRBV4-3 to TRBJ1-3; no clear D. This CDR3 is 15 amino acids long. V shed 2 bases and J shed 6 bases, with 14 bases lying between them. Looked up from germline, CDR1 is LGHNA and CDR2 is YSLEER. The CDR3 nucleotides read TGCGCCAGCAGCCAACAGGCTTTCTCGCCAAACACCATATATTTT. As protein: CASSQQAFSPNTIYF.

This clonotype was seen many times. This rearrangement joins TRBV7-2 to TRBJ2-3; 8 nucleotides match TRBD2. This CDR3 contains 18 residues. CDR1 is SGHTA, CDR2 FQGNSA, per germline. With 3 bases clipped from V and 2 bases from J, the junction kept 13 bases outside the gene matches. The CDR3 region has the DNA TGTGCCAGCAGCTTTTCCTACGGGAGGGGGGGTTTCACAGATACGCAGTATTTT. This codes for CASSFSYGRGGFTDTQYF.

This clonotype showed up just a few times. CDR3 sequence: CAISEFGSTDTQYF. CDR3 bases: TGTGCCATCAGTGAGTTCGGGAGCACAGATACGCAGTATTTT. The rearrangement uses TRBV10-3 and TRBJ2-3, with D unclear. Germline V gene lookup returns CDR1 ENHRY and CDR2 SYGVKD. Deletions cut 1 base from V and 0 bases from J, with 5 bases between. The CDR3 consists of 14 residues.

This clonotype was picked up a small number of times. The chain employs TRBV29-1 and TRBJ2-2; D perhaps matches TRBD1 (5 bases). The CDR3 contains 14 residues. Germline CDR1 is SQVTM and CDR2 is ANQGSEA. Deletions cut 4 bases from V and 1 base from J, with 10 bases between. CDR3 protein: CSVGVTGNTGELFF. The CDR3 nucleotides read TGCAGCGTTGGGGTTACAGGGAACACCGGGGAGCTGTTTTTT.